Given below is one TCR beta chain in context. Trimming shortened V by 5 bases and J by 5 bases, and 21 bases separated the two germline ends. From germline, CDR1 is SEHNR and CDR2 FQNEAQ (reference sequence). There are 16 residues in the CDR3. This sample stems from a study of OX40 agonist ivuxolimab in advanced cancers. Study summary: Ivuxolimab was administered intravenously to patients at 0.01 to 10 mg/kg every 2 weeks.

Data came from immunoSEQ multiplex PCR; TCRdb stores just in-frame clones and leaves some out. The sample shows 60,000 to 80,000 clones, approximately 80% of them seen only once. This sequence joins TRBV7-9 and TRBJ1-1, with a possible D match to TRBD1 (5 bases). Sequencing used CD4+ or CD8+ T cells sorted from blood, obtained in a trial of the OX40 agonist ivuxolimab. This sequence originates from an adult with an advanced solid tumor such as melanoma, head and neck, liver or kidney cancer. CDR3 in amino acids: CASSPDRSPLGTEAFF. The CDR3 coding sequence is TGTGCCAGCAGCCCAGACAGAAGTCCGTTGGGGACTGAAGCTTTCTTT.